A single sample gave rise to the 2 T cell receptor beta chains below, sequenced in a study of low-dose radiotherapy and immunotherapy resistance in tumors. Regarding time point: before trial treatment. TRAV- and TRBV-specific primers were used for first-strand cDNA, which covered alpha and beta chains. With a constant-region primer and a V-primer adapter, TCRs were subjected to 20 PCR cycles of amplification. TCRdb reprocessed the reads with MiXCR, giving one entry per CDR3 protein. The table records tens of thousands of distinct CDR3 sequences, more than 8.5% of them present only once. The specimen was PBMCs, collected before treatment. All receptors derive from a male donor with prostate cancer.

This clonotype was seen repeatedly, ten times or more. J is TRBJ1-3 and V is TRBV2; no firm D call. The CDR3 extends over 16 amino acids. Germline CDR1 and CDR2: SNHLY and FYNNEI. V was shortened by 1 base and J by 0 bases, with 10 bases between the two germline ends. The DNA of the CDR3 is TGTGCCAGCAGTGAAGGGCAGGCGATCTCTGGAAACACCATATATTTT. This encodes CASSEGQAISGNTIYF. The full variable domain, its missing parts supplied by reference TRBV2 and TRBJ1-3, is EPEVTQTPSHQVTQMGQEVILRCVPISNHLYFYWYRQILGQKVEFLVSFYNNEISEKSEIFDDQFSVERPDGSNFTLKIRSTKLEDSAMYFCASSEGQAISGNTIYFGEGSWLTVV.

This clonotype has ten or more counts. This sequence joins TRBV7-2 and TRBJ2-7; TRBD1 matches at 9 bases. The CDR3 runs 16 residues. V shed 1 base and J 6 bases; nucleotides not matched to a gene: 10. Germline loops: CDR1 SGHTA, CDR2 FQGNSA. Here the CDR3 reads CASSLVGGRQGGEQYF. The CDR3 coding sequence is TGTGCCAGCAGCTTAGTCGGCGGTAGACAGGGGGGCGAGCAGTACTTC.